This TCR beta chain emerged from a study of brain T cells in children with intractable seizures. This sample's time point: blood from clinic visit 5 months post-surgery; TSC patient then seizure free. Produced via immunoSEQ multiplex PCR; TCRdb's table is partial and in-frame only. Of 300,000 to 400,000 clones in the sample, about 93% were seen once. The CDR3 extends over 16 amino acids. Deletions cut 4 bases from V and 4 bases from J, with 13 bases between. Germline loops: CDR1 KGHDR, CDR2 SFDVKD. The rearrangement links TRBV24-1 to TRBJ2-6; no clear D. The material sequenced was peripheral blood, taken 4 to 6 months after surgery. This clonotype was obtained from a boy in the first two years of life with tuberous sclerosis and intractable seizures. The CDR3 is CATSDPGDPGANVLTF. CDR3 bases: TGTGCCACCAGTGACCCGGGTGATCCGGGGGCCAACGTCCTGACTTTC.